This T cell receptor (beta chain) stems from a study of tumor and adjacent non-tumor tissue in lung cancer. This clonotype occurred a few times. Compared with germline, one end of the junction differs, possibly owing to a read error. The library came from three nested PCR rounds adapted from ARM-PCR protocols. A single record per CDR3 protein comes from TCRdb applying MiXCR to the multiplex PCR reads. The profile shows about 50,000 distinct CDR3 sequences, about 70% of them singletons. No cell sorting was done before RNA was extracted from the tissue. The normal lung tissue was taken more than 3 cm from the tumor edge. From germline, CDR1 is SQVTM and CDR2 ANQGSEA. This CDR3 contains 15 residues.

The TCR originated in a woman aged 55-70 years with non-small cell lung cancer. The genes are TRBV29-1 and TRBJ1-2; TRBD1 aligns across 7 bases. Sequencing was carried out using distant non-tumor lung tissue. In DNA form, the CDR3 reads TGCAACCCCCAGGGGGTCGGGATTGCTAACTATAGCTACACCTTC. Its translation is CNPQGVGIANYSYTF.